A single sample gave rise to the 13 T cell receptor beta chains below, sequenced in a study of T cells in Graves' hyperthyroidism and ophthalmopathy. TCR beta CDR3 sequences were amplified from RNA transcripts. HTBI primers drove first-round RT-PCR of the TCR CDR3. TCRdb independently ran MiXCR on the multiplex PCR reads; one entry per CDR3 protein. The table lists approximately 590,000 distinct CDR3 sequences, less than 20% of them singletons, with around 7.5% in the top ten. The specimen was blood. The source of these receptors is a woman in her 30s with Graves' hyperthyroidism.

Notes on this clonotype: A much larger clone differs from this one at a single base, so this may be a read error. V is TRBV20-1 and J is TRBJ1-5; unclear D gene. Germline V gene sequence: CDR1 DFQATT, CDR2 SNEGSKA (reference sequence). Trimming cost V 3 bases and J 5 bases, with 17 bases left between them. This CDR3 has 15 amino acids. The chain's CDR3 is CSASTRAGFDQPQHF. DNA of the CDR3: TGCAGTGCTAGTACCCGGGCGGGGTTCGATCAGCCCCAGCATTTT.

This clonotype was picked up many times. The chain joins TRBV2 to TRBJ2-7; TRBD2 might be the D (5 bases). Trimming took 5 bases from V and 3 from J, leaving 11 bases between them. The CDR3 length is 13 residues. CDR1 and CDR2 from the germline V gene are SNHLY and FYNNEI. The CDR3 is CASSLEGFYEQYF. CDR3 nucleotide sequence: TGTGCCAGCAGTCTAGAGGGTTTCTACGAGCAGTACTTC.

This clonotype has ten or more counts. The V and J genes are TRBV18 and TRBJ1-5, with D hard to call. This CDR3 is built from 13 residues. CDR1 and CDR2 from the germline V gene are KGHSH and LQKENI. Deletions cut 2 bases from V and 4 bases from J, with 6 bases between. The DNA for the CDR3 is TGTGCCAGCTCACCAAAGGGAAATCAGCCCCAGCATTTT. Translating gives CASSPKGNQPQHF.

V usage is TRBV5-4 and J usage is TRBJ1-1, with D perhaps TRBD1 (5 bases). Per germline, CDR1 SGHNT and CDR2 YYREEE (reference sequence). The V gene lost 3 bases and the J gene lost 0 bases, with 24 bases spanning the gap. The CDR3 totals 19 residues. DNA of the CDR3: TGTGCCAGCAGCTACCACCTTACAGGTCCATTCATCATGAACACTGAAGCTTTCTTT. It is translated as CASSYHLTGPFIMNTEAFF.

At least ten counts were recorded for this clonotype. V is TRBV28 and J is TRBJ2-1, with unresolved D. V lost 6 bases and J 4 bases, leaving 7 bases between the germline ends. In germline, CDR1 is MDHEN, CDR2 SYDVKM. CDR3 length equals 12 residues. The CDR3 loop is CASRRRYNEQFF. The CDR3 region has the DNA TGTGCCAGCAGAAGGAGATACAATGAGCAGTTCTTC.

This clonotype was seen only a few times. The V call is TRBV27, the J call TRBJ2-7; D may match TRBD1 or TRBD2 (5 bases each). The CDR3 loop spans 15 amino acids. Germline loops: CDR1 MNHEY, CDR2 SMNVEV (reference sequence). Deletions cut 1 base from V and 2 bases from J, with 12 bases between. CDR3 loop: CASSLYTGLTYEQYF. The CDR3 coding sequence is TGTGCCAGCAGTTTATATACAGGACTCACCTACGAGCAGTACTTC.

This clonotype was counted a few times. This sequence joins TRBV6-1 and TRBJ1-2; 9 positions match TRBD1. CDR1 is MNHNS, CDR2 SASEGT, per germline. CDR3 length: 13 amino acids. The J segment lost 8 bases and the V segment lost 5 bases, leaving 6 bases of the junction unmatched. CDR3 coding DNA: TGTGCCAGCAGTCCCGGGACAGGGTTCGGCTACACCTTC. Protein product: CASSPGTGFGYTF.

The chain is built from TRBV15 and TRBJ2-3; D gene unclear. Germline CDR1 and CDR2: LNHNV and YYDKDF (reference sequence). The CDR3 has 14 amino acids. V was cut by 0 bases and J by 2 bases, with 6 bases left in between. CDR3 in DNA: TGTGCCACCAGCAGAGAAGGTTACACAGATACGCAGTATTTT. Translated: CATSREGYTDTQYF.

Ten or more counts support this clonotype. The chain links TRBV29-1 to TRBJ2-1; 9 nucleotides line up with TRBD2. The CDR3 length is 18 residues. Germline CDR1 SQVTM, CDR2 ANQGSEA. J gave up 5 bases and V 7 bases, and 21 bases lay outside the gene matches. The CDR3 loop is CSGFSGFGAGGWDNEQFF. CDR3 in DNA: TGCAGCGGATTCTCCGGCTTCGGAGCGGGAGGTTGGGACAATGAGCAGTTCTTC.

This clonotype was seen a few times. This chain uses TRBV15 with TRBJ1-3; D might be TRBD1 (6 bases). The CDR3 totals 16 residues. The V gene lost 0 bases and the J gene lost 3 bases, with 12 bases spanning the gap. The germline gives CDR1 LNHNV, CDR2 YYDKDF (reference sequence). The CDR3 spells CATSRDLTGYGNTIYF. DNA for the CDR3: TGTGCCACCAGCAGAGATTTGACAGGCTATGGAAACACCATATATTTT.

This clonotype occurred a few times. The CDR3 sequence is CASSQAAGAGANVLTF. The CDR3 nucleotides are TGTGCCAGCAGCCAAGCGGCAGGGGCCGGGGCCAACGTCCTGACTTTC. The chain has TRBV3-1 and TRBJ2-6, with D possibly TRBD1 on 6 matching bases. The length of the CDR3 is 16 residues. Trimming stripped 1 base from V and 4 bases from J, with 11 bases between. CDR1 is LGHDT and CDR2 is YNNKEL in the germline V gene (reference sequence). Based on the CDR3 plus reference TRBV3-1 and TRBJ2-6, the full variable domain is DTAVSQTPKYLVTQMGNDKSIKCEQNLGHDTMYWYKQDSKKFLKIMFSYNNKELIINETVPNRFSPKSPDKAHLNLHINSLELGDSAVYFCASSQAAGAGANVLTFGAGSRLTVL.

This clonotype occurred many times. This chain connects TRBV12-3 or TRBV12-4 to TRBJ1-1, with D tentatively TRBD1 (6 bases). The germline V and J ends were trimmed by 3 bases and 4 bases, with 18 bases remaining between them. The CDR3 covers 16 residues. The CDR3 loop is CASSFGVGGGGTEAFF. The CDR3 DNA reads TGTGCCAGCAGTTTTGGGGTTGGGGGCGGGGGCACTGAAGCTTTCTTT.

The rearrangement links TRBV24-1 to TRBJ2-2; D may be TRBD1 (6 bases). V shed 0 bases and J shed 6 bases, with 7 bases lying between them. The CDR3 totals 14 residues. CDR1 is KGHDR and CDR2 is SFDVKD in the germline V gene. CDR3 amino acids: CATSDLRGSGELFF. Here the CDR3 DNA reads TGTGCCACCAGTGATTTGAGGGGGTCCGGGGAGCTGTTTTTT.